The TCR beta chain under discussion was sequenced for a study of CDR3 diversity in severe acne (dated by TCRdb to between 2017 and 2020). The CDR3 runs 15 amino acids, cysteine and phenylalanine included. Of all the DNA, just the CDR3 is kept, 45 bases in frame from base 1. The V end gives up 3 bases and the J end 3 bases, leaving 6 bases in the junction not matched to a gene. CDR1 and CDR2, looked up from the germline V gene, are SGHNT and YENEEA. Libraries were constructed by PCR. For sequencing, an Illumina HiSeq 2000 was employed. In TCRdb, the public reads were trimmed at Q25 with fastp and aligned with MiXCR, with productive beta chains retained. Duplicate CDR3 protein sequences are folded into a single record with the most common DNA and genes. The sample table lists about 86,000 distinct CDR3 sequences, 51% of them with a count of one. 14% of the sample is taken by the ten largest. Notes on this clonotype: Its target antigen remains unknown. No base qualities exist here, and no much larger clone lies one base off it.

The sequence links TRBV11-3 to TRBJ2-7, with 9 bases matching TRBD1. The sequenced sample consisted of blood. This receptor was obtained from a male donor in good health, without acne. The CDR3 protein: CASSFPDRGNYEQYF. The DNA sequence reads TGTGCCAGCAGCTTCCCGGACAGGGGAAACTACGAGCAGTACTTC.